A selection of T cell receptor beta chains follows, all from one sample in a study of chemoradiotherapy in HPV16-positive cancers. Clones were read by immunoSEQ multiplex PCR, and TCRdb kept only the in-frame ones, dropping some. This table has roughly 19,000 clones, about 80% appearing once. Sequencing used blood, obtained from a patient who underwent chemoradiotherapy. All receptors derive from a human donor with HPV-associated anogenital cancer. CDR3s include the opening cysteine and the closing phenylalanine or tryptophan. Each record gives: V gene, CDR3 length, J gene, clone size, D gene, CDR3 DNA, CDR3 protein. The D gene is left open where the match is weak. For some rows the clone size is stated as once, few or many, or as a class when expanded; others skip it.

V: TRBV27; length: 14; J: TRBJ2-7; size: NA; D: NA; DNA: TGTGCCAGCAGCCCCGGGACGGCCCCCTACGAGCAGTACTTC; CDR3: CASSPGTAPYEQYF
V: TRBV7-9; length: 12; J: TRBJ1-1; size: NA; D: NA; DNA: TGTGCCAGCAGCTCGGGCTTCGGTAAAGCTTTCTTT; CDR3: CASSSGFGKAFF
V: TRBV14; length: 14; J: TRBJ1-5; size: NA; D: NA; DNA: TGTGCCAGCAGCCAGGGGCCAACTCCTCAGCCCCAGCATTTT; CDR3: CASSQGPTPQPQHF
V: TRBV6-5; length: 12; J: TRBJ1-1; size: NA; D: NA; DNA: TGTGCCAGCAGGCGCGGGGCCACTGAAGCTTTCTTT; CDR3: CASRRGATEAFF
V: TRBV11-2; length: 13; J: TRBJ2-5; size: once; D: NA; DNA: TGTGCCAGCAGCTTAGCTGGGGGGGGGACATCGTACTTC; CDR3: CASSLAGGGTSYF
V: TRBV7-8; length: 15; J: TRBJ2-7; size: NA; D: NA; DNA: TGTGCCAGCAGCCCCCGGGCCCTCCTATCATACGAGCAGTACTTC; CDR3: CASSPRALLSYEQYF
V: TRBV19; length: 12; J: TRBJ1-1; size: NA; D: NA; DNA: TGTGCCAGTAGTATAGGAAACACTGAAGCTTTCTTT; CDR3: CASSIGNTEAFF
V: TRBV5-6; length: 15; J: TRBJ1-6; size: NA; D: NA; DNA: TGTGCCAGCAGCTTTGAAAGATTCAAGAATTCACCCCTCCACTTT; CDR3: CASSFERFKNSPLHF
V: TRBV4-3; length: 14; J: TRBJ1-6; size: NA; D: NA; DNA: TGCGCCAGCAGCCAAATGACCAGGGGATCACCCCTCCACTTT; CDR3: CASSQMTRGSPLHF
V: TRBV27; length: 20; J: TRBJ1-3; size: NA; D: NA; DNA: TGTGCCAGCAGTTTAAGCAGGGAGCTCATCGAGGCTCTCTCTGGAAACACCATATATTTT; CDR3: CASSLSRELIEALSGNTIYF
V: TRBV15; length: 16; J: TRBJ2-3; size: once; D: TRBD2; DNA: TGTGCCACCAGCGGGACTAGCGGGGGGCCCACAGATACGCAGTATTTT; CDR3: CATSGTSGGPTDTQYF
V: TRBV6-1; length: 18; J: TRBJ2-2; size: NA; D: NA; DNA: TGTGCCAGCAGTGAACCCGGGACCGGGACACCGAACACCGGGGAGCTGTTTTTT; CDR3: CASSEPGTGTPNTGELFF
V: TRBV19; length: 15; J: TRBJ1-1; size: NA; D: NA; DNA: TGTGCCAGTAGCCACCTGTTAAACAGGGAGGCTGAAGCTTTCTTT; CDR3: CASSHLLNREAEAFF
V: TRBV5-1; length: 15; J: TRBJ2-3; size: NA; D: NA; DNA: TGCGCCAGCAGCTTGTCGTGGGGAAGCACAGATACGCAGTATTTT; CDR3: CASSLSWGSTDTQYF
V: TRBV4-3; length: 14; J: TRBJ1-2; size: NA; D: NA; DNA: TGCGCCAGCAGCCAAGTCCATGGGAATCGTGGCTACACCTTC; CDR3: CASSQVHGNRGYTF
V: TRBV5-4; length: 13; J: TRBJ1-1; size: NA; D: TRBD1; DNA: TGTGCCAGCAGCTCCCAGGGGGTGAGTGAAGCTTTCTTT; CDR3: CASSSQGVSEAFF
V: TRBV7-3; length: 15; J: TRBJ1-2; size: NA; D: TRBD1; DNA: TGTGCCAGCAGCTCCGACGGGACAGGGACTTATGGCTACACCTTC; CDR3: CASSSDGTGTYGYTF
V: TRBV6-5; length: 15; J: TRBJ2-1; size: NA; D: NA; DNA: TGTGCCAGCAGTTACGAAGGAAGCTCCTACAATGAGCAGTTCTTC; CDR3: CASSYEGSSYNEQFF
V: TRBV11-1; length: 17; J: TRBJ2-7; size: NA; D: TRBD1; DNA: TGTGCCAGCAGCTTAAGGCAACCGGACAGGGGGTCCTACGAGCAGTACTTC; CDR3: CASSLRQPDRGSYEQYF
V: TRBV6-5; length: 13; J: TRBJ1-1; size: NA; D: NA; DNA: TGTGCCAGCAGCTCCGGGGGTAACACTGAAGCTTTCTTT; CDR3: CASSSGGNTEAFF
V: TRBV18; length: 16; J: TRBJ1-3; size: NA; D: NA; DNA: TGTGCCAGCTCATCTACACAGGCGCCGGCGCGGGACACCATATATTTT; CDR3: CASSSTQAPARDTIYF
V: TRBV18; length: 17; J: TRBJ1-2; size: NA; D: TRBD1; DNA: TGTGCCAGCTCACCAAGACAGGGGGCAGTCGGAAACTATGGCTACACCTTC; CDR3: CASSPRQGAVGNYGYTF
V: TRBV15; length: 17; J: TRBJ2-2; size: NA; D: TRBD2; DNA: TGTGCCACCAGCAGAGATAGACTAGCGGGCTACACCGGGGAGCTGTTTTTT; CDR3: CATSRDRLAGYTGELFF
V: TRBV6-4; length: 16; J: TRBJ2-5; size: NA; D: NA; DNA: TGTGCCAGCAGTGACTCAGGGGGAGGAGGAATGGAGACCCAGTACTTC; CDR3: CASSDSGGGGMETQYF
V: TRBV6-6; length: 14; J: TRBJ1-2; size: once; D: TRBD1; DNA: TGTGCCGGAGCGGGACAGGGAGTTTTCGGTGGCTACACCTTC; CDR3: CAGAGQGVFGGYTF
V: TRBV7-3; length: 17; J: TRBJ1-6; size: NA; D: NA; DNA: TGTGCCAGCAGCGCTACCGGGAGAAGCTCCTATAATTCACCCCTCCACTTT; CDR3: CASSATGRSSYNSPLHF
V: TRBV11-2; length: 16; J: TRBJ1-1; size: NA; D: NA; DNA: TGTGCCAGCAGCTCCCTCCGAGGGATCAGGAACACTGAAGCTTTCTTT; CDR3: CASSSLRGIRNTEAFF
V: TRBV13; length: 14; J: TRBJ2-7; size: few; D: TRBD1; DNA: TGTGCCAGCACCAATGGACAGGACTCCTACGAGCAGTACTTC; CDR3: CASTNGQDSYEQYF
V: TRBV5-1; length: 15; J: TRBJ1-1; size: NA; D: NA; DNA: TGCGCCAGCAGCTTGGCGTTTGACAGGAACACTGAAGCTTTCTTT; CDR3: CASSLAFDRNTEAFF
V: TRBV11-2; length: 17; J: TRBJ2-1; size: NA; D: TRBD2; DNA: TGTGCCAGCAGCTTATTAACGGGGGGGGTATCCTACAATGAGCAGTTCTTC; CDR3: CASSLLTGGVSYNEQFF
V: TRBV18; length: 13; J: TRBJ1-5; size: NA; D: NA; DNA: TGTGCCAGCACCGGGGGGAGCAATCAGCCCCAGCATTTT; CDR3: CASTGGSNQPQHF
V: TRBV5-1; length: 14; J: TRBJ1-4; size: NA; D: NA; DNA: TGCGCCAGCAGCTTGGGACCAACTAATGAAAAACTGTTTTTT; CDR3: CASSLGPTNEKLFF
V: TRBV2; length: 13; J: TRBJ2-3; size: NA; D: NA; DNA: TGTGCCAGCAGCTGGGACAGCACAGATACGCAGTATTTT; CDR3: CASSWDSTDTQYF
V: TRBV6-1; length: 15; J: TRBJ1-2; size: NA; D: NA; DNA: TGTGCCAGCAGTGAAGTAAGGGGTTGGGGCTATGGCTACACCTTC; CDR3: CASSEVRGWGYGYTF
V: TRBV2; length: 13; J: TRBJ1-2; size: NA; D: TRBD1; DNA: TGTGCCAGCACGAGAGGGGGCTGGGAGGGCTACACCTTC; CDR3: CASTRGGWEGYTF
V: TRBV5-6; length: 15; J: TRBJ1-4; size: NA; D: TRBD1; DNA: TGTGCCAGCAGCAGTCGGGACAGGGGAGGAGAAAAACTGTTTTTT; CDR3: CASSSRDRGGEKLFF
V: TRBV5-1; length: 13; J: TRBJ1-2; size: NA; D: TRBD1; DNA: TGCGCCAGCAGCATAGGGACAGGGTATGGCTACACCTTC; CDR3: CASSIGTGYGYTF
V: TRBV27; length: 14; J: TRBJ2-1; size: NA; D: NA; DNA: TGTGCCAGCAGTTTTGAACAGACCTACAATGAGCAGTTCTTC; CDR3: CASSFEQTYNEQFF
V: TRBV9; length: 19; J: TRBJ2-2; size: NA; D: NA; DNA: TGTGCCAGCAGCGAAAACCCATCAAAGGGGGCCCCTAGCGCCGGGGAGCTGTTTTTT; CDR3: CASSENPSKGAPSAGELFF
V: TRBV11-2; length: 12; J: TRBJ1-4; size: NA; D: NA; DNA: TGTGCCAGCAGGCGCGAGAATGAAAAACTGTTTTTT; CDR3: CASRRENEKLFF
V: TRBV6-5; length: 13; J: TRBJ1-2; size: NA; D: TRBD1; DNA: TGTGCCAGCAGTACCGACAGGGAAGTAGGCTACACCTTC; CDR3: CASSTDREVGYTF
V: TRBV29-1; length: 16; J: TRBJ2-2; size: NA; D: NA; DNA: TGCAGCGTTCCACTATTTCGGGGGGCGGACACCGGGGAGCTGTTTTTT; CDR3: CSVPLFRGADTGELFF
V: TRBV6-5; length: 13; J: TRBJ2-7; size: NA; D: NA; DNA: TGTGCCGGCAGGCAGGACAGACCCTACGAGCAGTACTTC; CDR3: CAGRQDRPYEQYF
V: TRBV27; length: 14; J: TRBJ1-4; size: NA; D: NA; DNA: TGTGCCAGCAGAAAGGACACACCAGGAGAAAAACTGTTTTTT; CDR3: CASRKDTPGEKLFF
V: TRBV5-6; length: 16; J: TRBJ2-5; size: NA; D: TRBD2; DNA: TGTGCCAGCAGCACACTCCCGGGGGGGAGTAGGGAGACCCAGTACTTC; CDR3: CASSTLPGGSRETQYF
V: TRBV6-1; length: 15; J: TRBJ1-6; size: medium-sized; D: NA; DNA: TGTGCCAGCAGTGAACCCCAGGGGAGGAATTCACCCCTCCACTTT; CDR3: CASSEPQGRNSPLHF
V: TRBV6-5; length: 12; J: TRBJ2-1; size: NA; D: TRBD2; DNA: TGTGCCAGCACTCGCGGGGGTGATGAGCAGTTCTTC; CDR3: CASTRGGDEQFF
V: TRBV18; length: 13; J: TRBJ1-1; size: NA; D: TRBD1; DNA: TGTGCCAGCTCAGCGCGACAGGGGCGTGAAGCTTTCTTT; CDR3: CASSARQGREAFF
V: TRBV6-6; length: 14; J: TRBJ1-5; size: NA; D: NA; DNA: TGTGCCAGCAGTTACTCCTCTAGCAATCAGCCCCAGCATTTT; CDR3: CASSYSSSNQPQHF
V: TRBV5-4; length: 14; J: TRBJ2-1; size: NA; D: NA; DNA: TGTGCCAGCAGCGAACTCAGGGGTAGTGATGAGCAGTTCTTC; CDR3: CASSELRGSDEQFF
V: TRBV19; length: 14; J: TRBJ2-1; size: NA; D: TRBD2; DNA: TGTGCCTCACGGGGACTAGCGGGCTACAATGAGCAGTTCTTC; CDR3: CASRGLAGYNEQFF
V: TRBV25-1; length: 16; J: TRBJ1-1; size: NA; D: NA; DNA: TGTGCCAGCAGTGAAGGGCGGGTATGGGGTCCTCCTGAAGCTTTCTTT; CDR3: CASSEGRVWGPPEAFF